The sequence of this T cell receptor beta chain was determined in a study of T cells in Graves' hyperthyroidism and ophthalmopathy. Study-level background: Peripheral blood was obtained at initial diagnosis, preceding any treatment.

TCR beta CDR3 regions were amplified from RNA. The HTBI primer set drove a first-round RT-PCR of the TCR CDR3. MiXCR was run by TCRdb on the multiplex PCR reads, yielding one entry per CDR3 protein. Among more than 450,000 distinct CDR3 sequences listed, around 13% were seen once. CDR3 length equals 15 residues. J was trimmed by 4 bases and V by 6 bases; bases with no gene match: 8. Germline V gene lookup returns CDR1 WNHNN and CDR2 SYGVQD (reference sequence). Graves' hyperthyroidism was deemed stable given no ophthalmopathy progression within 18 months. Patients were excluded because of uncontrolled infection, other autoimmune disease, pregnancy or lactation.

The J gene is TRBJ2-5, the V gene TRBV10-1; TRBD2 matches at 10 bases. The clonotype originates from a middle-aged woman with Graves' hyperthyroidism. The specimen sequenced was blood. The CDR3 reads CASSVGTSELETQYF. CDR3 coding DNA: TGCGCCAGCAGCGTCGGGACTAGCGAGCTAGAGACCCAGTACTTC.